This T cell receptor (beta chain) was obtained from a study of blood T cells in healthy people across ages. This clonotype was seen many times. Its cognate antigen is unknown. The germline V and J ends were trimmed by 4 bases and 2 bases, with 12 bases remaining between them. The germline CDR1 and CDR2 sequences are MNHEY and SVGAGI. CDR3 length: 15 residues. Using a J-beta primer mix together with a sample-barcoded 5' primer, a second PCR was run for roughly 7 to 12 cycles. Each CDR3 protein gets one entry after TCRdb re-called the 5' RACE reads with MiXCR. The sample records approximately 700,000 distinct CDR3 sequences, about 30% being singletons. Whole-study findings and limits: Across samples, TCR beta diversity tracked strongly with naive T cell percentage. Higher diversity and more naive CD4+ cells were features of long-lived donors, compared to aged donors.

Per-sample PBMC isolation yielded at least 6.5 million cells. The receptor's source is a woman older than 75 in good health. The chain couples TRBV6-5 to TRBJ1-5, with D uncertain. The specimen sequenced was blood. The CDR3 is CASSSGAFGNQPQHF. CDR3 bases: TGTGCCAGCAGTTCGGGAGCATTTGGCAATCAGCCCCAGCATTTT.